The 30 T cell receptor beta chains presented below share a single source sample, sequenced in a study of shared clonotypes between healthy human individuals. Profiled with immunoSEQ multiplex PCR; TCRdb holds only in-frame clones, not every one. The data hold over a million clones, with roughly 98% observed a single time. Specimen: naive CD4+ T cells sorted from blood. Subset in this sample: CD45RA+ positively selected. These receptors all come from a young man in good health.

The chain employs TRBV7-8 and TRBJ2-5; D is perhaps TRBD1 or TRBD2 (6 bases each). Germline V CDR1 and CDR2: SGHVS, FQNEAQ. The V end was cut by 4 bases, the J end by 4 bases, with 13 bases between. CDR3 length equals 14 residues. Written as DNA, the CDR3 is TGTGCCAGCAGCTACCGGGGGCCCACAGAGACCCAGTACTTC. Its translation: CASSYRGPTETQYF.

The V gene is TRBV29-1, the J gene TRBJ2-1, with 10 bases that match TRBD2. The length of the CDR3 is 13 residues. Per the germline V gene, CDR1 is SQVTM and CDR2 is ANQGSEA. V was pared by 7 bases and J by 9 bases, with 9 bases of the junction left unmatched. The CDR3: CSAAGGPNVEQFF. As DNA, the CDR3 is TGCAGCGCAGCGGGAGGGCCGAACGTTGAGCAGTTCTTC.

J is TRBJ2-1 and V is TRBV19; a weak D match, TRBD2 (5 bases). Per germline, CDR1 LNHDA and CDR2 SQIVND (reference sequence). This CDR3 comprises 15 residues. V was trimmed by 4 bases and J by 7 bases, leaving 17 bases between them. CDR3 amino acids: CASSSAWELSNEQFF. In DNA, the CDR3 is TGTGCCAGTAGTAGCGCGTGGGAGCTAAGTAATGAGCAGTTCTTC. The variable domain in full, completed from reference TRBV19 and TRBJ2-1, reads DGGITQSPKYLFRKEGQNVTLSCEQNLNHDAMYWYRQDPGQGLRLIYYSQIVNDFQKGDIAEGYSVSREKKESFPLTVTSAQKNPTAFYLCASSSAWELSNEQFFGPGTRLTVL.

This sequence joins TRBV15 and TRBJ2-1; TRBD1 matches 7 bases. This CDR3 region has 17 residues. The germline V gene has CDR1 LNHNV and CDR2 YYDKDF (reference sequence). V lost 8 bases to trimming and J lost 4 bases; unmatched junction nucleotides: 17. The CDR3 bases are TGTGCCACCGTCCTGACCCTCGACAGGGTGAAATACAATGAGCAGTTCTTC. The encoded protein is CATVLTLDRVKYNEQFF.

The gene calls are TRBV19 and TRBJ2-3, with a tentative D call TRBD2 (6 bases). The V and J ends lost 1 base and 3 bases respectively, with 17 bases between them. Germline V lookup: CDR1 LNHDA, CDR2 SQIVND (reference sequence). The CDR3 spans 17 residues. For the CDR3, the DNA is TGTGCCAGTAGTATAGGGGGAAAGGGAGGTCGAACAGATACGCAGTATTTT. It encodes CASSIGGKGGRTDTQYF.

This chain links TRBV10-3 with TRBJ1-1, with D possibly matching TRBD1 (6 bases). V was pared by 7 bases and J by 0 bases, with 18 bases between. This CDR3 comprises 16 residues. The germline CDR1 and CDR2 sequences are ENHRY and SYGVKD. The CDR3 here is CAIKDRDTSLNTEAFF. CDR3 nucleotide sequence: TGTGCCATCAAAGACCGGGACACGAGCTTGAACACTGAAGCTTTCTTT.

J is TRBJ2-7 and V is TRBV5-1; D might be TRBD1 (6 bases). This CDR3 has 13 amino acids. CDR1 is SGHRS and CDR2 is YFSETQ in the germline V gene. Trimming removed 6 bases from V and 7 bases from J, with 17 bases in between. The CDR3 here is CASKAAQGFEQYF. DNA for the CDR3: TGCGCCAGCAAGGCCGCCCAGGGGTTTGAGCAGTACTTC.

This chain connects TRBV6-1 to TRBJ2-1, with 9 bases matching TRBD1. The CDR3 is 18 amino acids. Germline lookup yields CDR1 MNHNS and CDR2 SASEGT. The V and J ends lost 1 base and 9 bases, in that order; junction bases with no gene match: 16. This CDR3 reads CASSEEGGTGLRVSEQFF. CDR3 nucleotides: TGTGCCAGCAGTGAAGAAGGGGGGACAGGGTTAAGGGTCAGTGAGCAGTTCTTC.

The chain carries TRBV4-1 and TRBJ2-1, with D tentatively TRBD2 (6 bases). Trimming cost V 4 bases and J 4 bases, with 14 bases left between them. The length of the CDR3 is 15 residues. The germline V gene has CDR1 MGHRA and CDR2 YSYEKL. The CDR3 coding sequence is TGCGCCAGCAGCCTCGGGACTGCCGAATACAATGAGCAGTTCTTC. This gives the protein CASSLGTAEYNEQFF.

The rearrangement uses TRBV6-6 and TRBJ2-5; the D gene is possibly TRBD1 (6 bases). Germline lookup yields CDR1 MNHNY and CDR2 SVGAGI (reference sequence). Trimming shortened V by 7 bases and J by 0 bases, and 12 bases separated the two germline ends. The CDR3 runs to 14 residues. CDR3 nucleotides: TGTGCCAGCACCTCTGGGACAAACCAAGAGACCCAGTACTTC. Its protein product is CASTSGTNQETQYF.

The gene calls are TRBV5-1 and TRBJ1-2; D gene ambiguous. This CDR3 region has 16 residues. CDR1 and CDR2 (germline): SGHRS, YFSETQ. Trimming removed 1 base from V and 2 bases from J, with 15 bases in between. This chain's CDR3 is CASSLRLEGRNYGYTF. CDR3 sequence (DNA): TGCGCCAGCAGCTTGAGGCTGGAAGGACGGAACTATGGCTACACCTTC.

This chain connects TRBV10-3 to TRBJ2-7; maybe TRBD1 (6 bases). Per germline, CDR1 ENHRY and CDR2 SYGVKD. With 7 bases removed from V and 2 bases from J, the gap between germline ends came to 18 bases. This CDR3 has 15 residues. CDR3 bases: TGTGCCATCAAGGGAGATTGGGACAACCCCTACGAGCAGTACTTC. This encodes CAIKGDWDNPYEQYF.

V is TRBV5-6 and J is TRBJ1-5; D is unclear. This CDR3 spans 16 amino acids. V gave up 2 bases and J gave up 4 bases, with 16 bases separating them. The germline CDR1 and CDR2 sequences are SGHDT and YYEEEE. In DNA form, the CDR3 reads TGTGCCAGCAGCTTCTCTCAGGCGAACCTTAATCAGCCCCAGCATTTT. Encoded protein: CASSFSQANLNQPQHF. Together with reference TRBV5-6 and TRBJ1-5, the CDR3 gives the full variable domain: DAGVTQSPTHLIKTRGQQVTLRCSPKSGHDTVSWYQQALGQGPQFIFQYYEEEERQRGNFPDRFSGHQFPNYSSELNVNALLLGDSALYLCASSFSQANLNQPQHFGDGTRLSIL.

To note about this clone: This sample includes further DNA sequences coding for the same CDR3. The chain couples TRBV5-1 to TRBJ1-2; a possible D gene is TRBD1 (6 bases). The germline V gene has CDR1 SGHRS and CDR2 YFSETQ. The CDR3 extends over 14 amino acids. V lost 4 bases and J lost 0, with 10 bases in between. CDR3 in DNA: TGCGCCAGCAGCAGTGGACAGACTAACTATGGCTACACCTTC. Protein: CASSSGQTNYGYTF. Together with reference TRBV5-1 and TRBJ1-2, the CDR3 gives the full variable domain: KAGVTQTPRYLIKTRGQQVTLSCSPISGHRSVSWYQQTPGQGLQFLFEYFSETQRNKGNFPGRFSGRQFSNSRSEMNVSTLELGDSALYLCASSSGQTNYGYTFGSGTRLTVV.

With respect to this clone: Other nucleotide sequences from this sample produce the same CDR3. The chain combines TRBV5-1 with TRBJ2-7; the D is unclear. There are 14 residues in the CDR3. Between the trimmed V and J ends, which lost 0 bases and 3 bases, there was a span of 10 bases. Germline V gene sequence: CDR1 SGHRS, CDR2 YFSETQ. This CDR3 reads CASSLALDLYEQYF. In DNA form, the CDR3 reads TGCGCCAGCAGCTTGGCCTTGGACCTCTACGAGCAGTACTTC.

CDR3 protein: CASSEFIQAQAGANVLTF. CDR3 coding DNA: TGTGCCAGCAGTGAGTTTATACAGGCACAGGCTGGGGCCAACGTCCTGACTTTC. V is TRBV6-1 and J is TRBJ2-6; TRBD1 might be the D (5 bases). The CDR3 loop spans 18 amino acids. Trimming removed 3 bases from V and 2 bases from J, with 17 bases in between. The germline V gene encodes CDR1 MNHNS and CDR2 SASEGT.

V is TRBV19 and J is TRBJ2-2; TRBD2 matches 8 bases. Per the germline V gene, CDR1 is LNHDA and CDR2 is SQIVND (reference sequence). V dropped 6 bases and J dropped 8; count of bases not matched to a gene: 11. This CDR3 has 15 residues. The CDR3 DNA reads as TGTGCCAGTAGCCATGGACTAGCCGTTGTAGGGGAGCTGTTTTTT. It translates to CASSHGLAVVGELFF.

The CDR3 coding sequence is TGTGCCAGCAGCGTAGGCCTAGCTAGCTACGAGCAGTACTTC. Protein sequence: CASSVGLASYEQYF. V is TRBV9 and J is TRBJ2-7; D possibly corresponds to TRBD2 (5 bases). V was cut by 0 bases and J by 3 bases, with 10 bases left in between. The CDR3 spans 14 residues. Germline CDR1 SGDLS, CDR2 YYNGEE.

V and J are TRBV5-6 and TRBJ1-1; 7 nucleotides align to TRBD1. V shed 4 bases and J 0 bases; nucleotides not matched to a gene: 6. CDR1 is SGHDT, CDR2 YYEEEE, per germline. The CDR3 has 15 amino acids. The CDR3 sequence: CASSARDRMNTEAFF. The CDR3 DNA is TGTGCCAGCAGCGCGCGGGACAGAATGAACACTGAAGCTTTCTTT. The whole variable domain, filled in from reference TRBV5-6 and TRBJ1-1, reads DAGVTQSPTHLIKTRGQQVTLRCSPKSGHDTVSWYQQALGQGPQFIFQYYEEEERQRGNFPDRFSGHQFPNYSSELNVNALLLGDSALYLCASSARDRMNTEAFFGQGTRLTVV.

The V call is TRBV29-1, the J call TRBJ2-1; D perhaps matches TRBD1 (5 bases). This CDR3 is built from 14 residues. Germline V lookup: CDR1 SQVTM, CDR2 ANQGSEA. Trimming took 4 bases from V and 8 from J, leaving 18 bases between them. The CDR3 bases are TGCAGCGTTGGGGGCCACGAAACGGGCGATGAGCAGTTCTTC. This translates into CSVGGHETGDEQFF.

The chain couples TRBV5-6 to TRBJ2-5; TRBD1 is a possible D gene (5 bases). V was pared by 3 bases and J by 1 base, with 10 bases between. The CDR3 extends over 14 amino acids. The germline V gene encodes CDR1 SGHDT and CDR2 YYEEEE. The CDR3 region is CASSSRQIQETQYF. CDR3 nucleotides: TGTGCCAGCAGCTCCCGACAGATCCAAGAGACCCAGTACTTC.

This chain links TRBV4-1 with TRBJ2-7; D gene uncertain. The CDR3 contains 14 residues. V shed 0 bases and J shed 2 bases, with 8 bases lying between them. Per germline, CDR1 MGHRA and CDR2 YSYEKL. The CDR3 sequence is CASSQEGRTYEQYF. CDR3 coding DNA: TGCGCCAGCAGCCAAGAAGGGCGTACCTACGAGCAGTACTTC.

The CDR3 coding sequence is TGTGCCAGCACCCGCGACAGGGCAAGCGGGGAGCTGTTTTTT. Translated: CASTRDRASGELFF. The chain links TRBV28 to TRBJ2-2, with 7 bases aligning to TRBD1. The J segment lost 7 bases and the V segment lost 7 bases, leaving 9 bases of the junction unmatched. Germline V gene sequence: CDR1 MDHEN, CDR2 SYDVKM. The CDR3 is 14 residues long.

The rearrangement uses TRBV7-2 and TRBJ2-1; 7 bases are shared with TRBD2. Per germline, CDR1 SGHTA and CDR2 FQGNSA. This CDR3 has 18 residues. V shed 1 base and J 8 bases; nucleotides not matched to a gene: 17. This CDR3 reads CASSLGPFLAGDPDEQFF. CDR3 nucleotides: TGTGCCAGCAGCTTAGGTCCTTTTCTGGCGGGGGACCCAGATGAGCAGTTCTTC.

This rearrangement joins TRBV28 to TRBJ2-7; D tentatively reads TRBD1 or TRBD2 (5 bases each). Germline V gene data show CDR1 as MDHEN and CDR2 as SYDVKM. This CDR3 is 15 amino acids long. Between the trimmed V and J ends, which lost 3 bases and 0 bases, there was a span of 12 bases. The CDR3 region is CASSFFGTLSYEQYF. The CDR3 nucleotides read TGTGCCAGCAGTTTCTTTGGGACCCTCTCCTACGAGCAGTACTTC.

This sequence joins TRBV7-8 and TRBJ2-5; D ambiguous. The germline V and J ends were trimmed by 1 base and 5 bases, with 11 bases remaining between them. In germline, CDR1 is SGHVS, CDR2 FQNEAQ. CDR3 size: 14 residues. CDR3 sequence (DNA): TGTGCCAGCAGCTTAGAAGAGGCTCGGGAGACCCAGTACTTC. Protein: CASSLEEARETQYF. Full variable domain (remainder filled in from reference TRBV7-8 and TRBJ2-5): GAGVSQSPRYKVAKRGQDVALRCDPISGHVSLFWYQQALGQGPEFLTYFQNEAQLDKSGLPSDRFFAERPEGSVSTLKIQRTQQEDSAVYLCASSLEEARETQYFGPGTRLLVL.

This clone was observed once. This rearrangement joins TRBV19 to TRBJ2-4, with D unclear. The CDR3 is 13 residues long. In germline, CDR1 is LNHDA, CDR2 SQIVND (reference sequence). Trimming removed 4 bases from V and 7 bases from J, with 11 bases in between. In nucleotides, the CDR3 is TGTGCCAGTAGTACAGAAACCGGGAACATTCAGTACTTC. It is translated as CASSTETGNIQYF.

V usage is TRBV9 and J usage is TRBJ2-3, with TRBD2 matching over 11 bases. This CDR3 spans 18 amino acids. Losses at the gene ends were 0 bases for V and 2 bases for J; bases not matched to a gene: 8. The germline V gene has CDR1 SGDLS and CDR2 YYNGEE. This chain's CDR3 is CASSVESRLAGITDTQYF. Here the CDR3 DNA reads TGTGCCAGCAGCGTAGAATCCAGACTAGCGGGGATCACAGATACGCAGTATTTT. The full variable domain, rest sourced from reference TRBV9 and TRBJ2-3, is DSGVTQTPKHLITATGQRVTLRCSPRSGDLSVYWYQQSLDQGLQFLIQYYNGEERAKGNILERFSAQQFPDLHSELNLSSLELGDSALYFCASSVESRLAGITDTQYFGPGTRLTVL.

This rearrangement joins TRBV10-3 to TRBJ2-7, with 7 bases identical to TRBD2. Losses at the gene ends were 3 bases for V and 5 bases for J; bases not matched to a gene: 7. The CDR3 is 14 amino acids. Germline lookup yields CDR1 ENHRY and CDR2 SYGVKD. The CDR3 DNA sequence: TGTGCCATCAGTGAATCGGGGGGATTCGACGAGCAGTACTTC. Its translation is CAISESGGFDEQYF.

The genes are TRBV11-2 and TRBJ2-5; the match to TRBD2 covers 7 bases. This CDR3 spans 14 amino acids. Germline V gene lookup returns CDR1 SGHAT and CDR2 FQNNGV. The V and J ends lost 1 base and 5 bases, in that order; junction bases with no gene match: 4. CDR3 nucleotides: TGTGCCAGCAGCTTAGGGGGAGCGGGGGAGACCCAGTACTTC. This sequence encodes CASSLGGAGETQYF.